Listed here are 10 T cell receptor beta chains from one sample, sequenced in a study of T cells after yellow fever vaccination. A single record per CDR3 protein comes from TCRdb applying MiXCR to the 5' RACE reads. The sample contains 450,000 to 550,000 distinct CDR3 sequences, roughly 21% of which appear only once. Sequencing used PBMCs, obtained 15 days after the yellow fever booster vaccination. The receptors shown here come from a man aged 25-40 years who received the YFV17D yellow fever vaccine.

This clonotype has ten or more counts. V gene TRBV12-5 combines with J gene TRBJ2-7; D is unclear. Germline CDR1 is LGHNT and CDR2 is FRNRAP. This CDR3 has 13 amino acids. Trimming took off 3 bases at V and 2 bases at J, with 8 bases between the two ends. CDR3 protein: CASGLRQTYEQYF. The CDR3 DNA follows: TGTGCTAGTGGTTTAAGGCAGACCTACGAGCAGTACTTC.

The rearrangement links TRBV29-1 to TRBJ2-5; no clear D. Germline V lookup: CDR1 SQVTM, CDR2 ANQGSEA. The V end was cut by 2 bases, the J end by 4 bases, with 11 bases between. The CDR3 runs to 13 residues. CDR3 in DNA: TGCAGCGTTGAACCGGGTTCGACAGAGACCCAGTACTTC. This encodes CSVEPGSTETQYF.

This clonotype was recorded at least ten times. The V call is TRBV6-5, the J call TRBJ2-1; D uncertain. Germline V lookup: CDR1 MNHEY, CDR2 SVGAGI. The V and J ends lost 2 bases and 7 bases respectively, with 15 bases between them. This CDR3 is 15 amino acids long. The chain's CDR3 is CASSYKVVPANEQFF. CDR3 in DNA: TGTGCCAGCAGTTACAAGGTGGTGCCGGCAAATGAGCAGTTCTTC.

V gene TRBV2 combines with J gene TRBJ2-3; 8 bases match TRBD2. Germline lookup yields CDR1 SNHLY and CDR2 FYNNEI. With V trimmed by 6 bases and J by 0 bases, 11 bases remained unmatched. CDR3 length equals 17 residues. Here the CDR3 DNA reads TGTGCCAGCAGCAACCCCGGGGGGGGCTCTAGCACAGATACGCAGTATTTT. It translates to CASSNPGGGSSTDTQYF.

The chain carries TRBV5-1 and TRBJ2-2, with TRBD1 as a possible D gene (6 bases). Deletions cut 0 bases from V and 10 bases from J, with 10 bases between. In germline, CDR1 is SGHRS, CDR2 YFSETQ. This CDR3 contains 13 residues. CDR3 nucleotides: TGCGCCAGCAGCTTGGCCGTGGGGGCGGAGCTGTTTTTT. This encodes CASSLAVGAELFF.

The rearrangement joins TRBV5-4 to TRBJ2-2; D is possibly TRBD1 or TRBD2 (5 bases each). The germline CDR1 and CDR2 sequences are SGHNT and YYREEE (reference sequence). The ends were cut back, 5 bases at V and 4 bases at J, with 21 bases in the middle. This CDR3 is built from 17 residues. The DNA for the CDR3 is TGTGCCAGCAGGTATGGGGGAACAGGAGTGACCACCGGGGAGCTGTTTTTT. Protein: CASRYGGTGVTTGELFF.

A few counts support this clonotype. The chain couples TRBV7-8 to TRBJ2-5; TRBD2 matches 7 bases. Unmatched junction bases numbered 5, after V lost 3 bases and J lost 4 bases. CDR1 is SGHVS and CDR2 is FQNEAQ in the germline V gene. This CDR3 contains 14 residues. The CDR3 region is CASSFIGGGETQYF. CDR3 DNA sequence: TGTGCCAGCAGCTTTATTGGCGGGGGAGAGACCCAGTACTTC. The full variable domain, with the rest looked up from reference TRBV7-8 and TRBJ2-5, is GAGVSQSPRYKVAKRGQDVALRCDPISGHVSLFWYQQALGQGPEFLTYFQNEAQLDKSGLPSDRFFAERPEGSVSTLKIQRTQQEDSAVYLCASSFIGGGETQYFGPGTRLLVL.

Only a few counts were recorded for this clonotype. CDR3 nucleotide sequence: TGTGCCAGCAGCGTAGTCGGACTAGCGGGGGAGACCCAGTACTTC. It encodes CASSVVGLAGETQYF. This sequence joins TRBV9 and TRBJ2-5; TRBD2 matches 12 bases. This CDR3 has 15 residues. Germline loops: CDR1 SGDLS, CDR2 YYNGEE. With 0 bases clipped from V and 5 bases from J, the junction kept 2 bases outside the gene matches.

This clonotype was seen a handful of times. Mismatch with germline at one junction end may stem from a read error. V usage is TRBV29-1 and J usage is TRBJ2-6; unclear D gene. The V gene's germline CDR1 is SQVTM and CDR2 ANQGSEA. This CDR3 spans 13 amino acids. CDR3 sequence: CSVVPLGSNVLTF. The CDR3 DNA reads as TGCAGCGTTGTACCTCTTGGGTCCAACGTCCTGACTTTC. Variable domain in full (rest from reference TRBV29-1 and TRBJ2-6): SAVISQKPSRDICQRGTSLTIQCQVDSQVTMMFWYRQQPGQSLTLIATANQGSEATYESGFVIDKFPISRPNLTFSTLTVSNMSPEDSSIYLCSVVPLGSNVLTFGAGSRLTVL.

The chain uses TRBV14 and TRBJ2-1; tentatively, D is TRBD1 (6 bases). CDR3 length equals 13 residues. Trimming cost V 5 bases and J 12 bases, with 17 bases left between them. Germline values: CDR1 SGHDN, CDR2 FVKESK. Here the CDR3 reads CASSGGLHGVQFF. The CDR3 nucleotides are TGTGCCAGCAGCGGGGGCCTCCACGGTGTGCAGTTCTTC.